This TCR beta chain was recorded in a study of cytomegalovirus exposure and HLA in healthy donors. Germline V gene data show CDR1 as MGHRA and CDR2 as YSYEKL. CDR3 length: 16 residues. The PCR had 60 Vbeta and 13 Jbeta primers. Measured with immunoSEQ multiplex PCR; TCRdb has only the in-frame clones, and not every one. The repertoire includes roughly 100,000 clones, 75% to 85% of them detected once, and about 1.6% sits in the top ten. The TCR was taken from a man over 45 in good health and CMV-seronegative. The sequencing sample was made of PBMCs. The chain recombines TRBV4-1 with TRBJ2-5; 11 bases fit TRBD2. The last part of the DNA fits TRBJ2-7 better; the J call may be wrong. CDR3 coding DNA: TGCGCCAGCAGCCAAGATTCCCGCCTAGCGGGGGGCGAGCAGTACTTC. It specifies CASSQDSRLAGGEQYF.